One sample yielded the 18 T cell receptor beta chains listed below, sequenced in a study of human T cells and chemical hapten exposure. This sample's time point: patch test 1, 2 weeks after DPC sensitization. Indicated treatment: therapeutic diphenylcyclopropenone sensitization with weekly scalp DPC. TCRdb independently ran MiXCR on the RACE reads; one entry per CDR3 protein. This sample has 70,000 to 80,000 distinct CDR3 sequences, with approximately 32% found just once. Specimen: whole blood, collected in connection with sensitization to the hapten diphenylcyclopropenone (DPC). The receptor set was obtained from a man in his forties or fifties with alopecia areata. Some clones in this sample may be carry-over from other donors' samples.

The chain uses TRBV28 and TRBJ2-3, with no clear D. CDR3 length: 15 residues. Trimming left V 4 bases short and J 0 bases short, with 11 bases between. CDR1 is MDHEN and CDR2 is SYDVKM in the germline V gene. CDR3 in DNA: TGTGCCAGCAGTTGGCGGAAAAGTAGCACAGATACGCAGTATTTT. Amino acids: CASSWRKSSTDTQYF.

The V call is TRBV5-1, the J call TRBJ2-5, with no clear D. This CDR3 region has 13 residues. Germline V gene sequence: CDR1 SGHRS, CDR2 YFSETQ. V lost 0 bases, J lost 5 bases, and 8 bases lay in between. The CDR3 nucleotides read TGCGCCAGCAGCTTGGGGCCACTCGAGACCCAGTACTTC. It yields the protein CASSLGPLETQYF.

CDR3 sequence (DNA): TGTGCCAGCAGCGTAGGGGGCGAGGGGCCTTTCCATAGGAACACTGAAGCTTTCTTT. This codes for CASSVGGEGPFHRNTEAFF. The chain recombines TRBV9 with TRBJ1-1; D is possibly TRBD1 (5 bases). The CDR3 totals 19 residues. Trimming took off 0 bases at V and 1 base at J, with 22 bases between the two ends. Germline V gives CDR1 SGDLS, CDR2 YYNGEE.

The rearrangement joins TRBV5-6 to TRBJ2-5; the D is unclear. Trimming took 0 bases from V and 0 from J, leaving 15 bases between them. The CDR3 has 17 residues. Germline CDR1 SGHDT, CDR2 YYEEEE. The CDR3 spells CASSLEVGGEYQETQYF. In nucleotides, the CDR3 is TGTGCCAGCAGCTTGGAAGTCGGCGGAGAGTACCAAGAGACCCAGTACTTC.

The chain has TRBV6-5 and TRBJ2-2; the D is unclear. CDR1 and CDR2 from the germline V gene are MNHEY and SVGAGI. The CDR3 length is 13 residues. With 6 bases removed from V and 8 bases from J, the gap between germline ends came to 13 bases. Here the CDR3 DNA reads TGTGCCAGCAGCCGGCGGCAAAAGGGGGAGCTGTTTTTT. Amino acid sequence: CASSRRQKGELFF.

This clonotype was found a few times. The V call is TRBV10-3, the J call TRBJ2-1; D is possibly TRBD1 (6 bases). The length of the CDR3 is 13 residues. Deletions cut 3 bases from V and 9 bases from J, with 12 bases between. Germline V gene data show CDR1 as ENHRY and CDR2 as SYGVKD. The DNA for the CDR3 is TGTGCCATCAGTGAATGGGACACGGGTGAGCAGTTCTTC. The encoded protein is CAISEWDTGEQFF.

V is TRBV7-9 and J is TRBJ2-3; D unclear. Germline-derived CDR1 and CDR2 are SEHNR and FQNEAQ (reference sequence). The germline V and J ends were trimmed by 4 bases and 4 bases, with 9 bases remaining between them. This CDR3 has 13 amino acids. CDR3 in amino acids: CASSSRPPDTQYF. CDR3 sequence (DNA): TGTGCCAGCAGCTCCCGGCCCCCAGATACGCAGTATTTT.

This clonotype was seen a handful of times. The chain links TRBV11-1 to TRBJ2-4, with D maybe TRBD1 (6 bases). Trimming removed 5 bases at V and 1 base at J, with 9 bases between. In germline, CDR1 is SGHAT, CDR2 FQDESV (reference sequence). This CDR3 has 14 amino acids. The CDR3 loop reads CASSQDRAKNIQYF. CDR3 coding DNA: TGTGCCAGCAGCCAAGACAGGGCCAAAAACATTCAGTACTTC.

This clonotype was seen only a few times. The rearrangement joins TRBV28 to TRBJ2-7; 9 bases align to TRBD1. The CDR3 is 17 amino acids. The V gene's germline CDR1 is MDHEN and CDR2 SYDVKM. Trimming removed 2 bases from V and 6 bases from J; junction bases left unmatched: 14. CDR3 nucleotide sequence: TGTGCCAGCAGTTTAGCGGATAACAGGGGGCGCTTGTTCGAGCAGTACTTC. It specifies CASSLADNRGRLFEQYF.

This clonotype was observed a handful of times. This sequence joins TRBV2 and TRBJ2-6, with D unresolved. The germline gives CDR1 SNHLY, CDR2 FYNNEI. The CDR3 contains 21 residues. V lost 2 bases, J lost 0 bases, and 23 bases lay in between. In DNA form, the CDR3 reads TGTGCCAGCAGTGAACCTCGGCATAGTAAAGGGAATCTCTCTGGGGCCAACGTCCTGACTTTC. Translation gives CASSEPRHSKGNLSGANVLTF.

The rearrangement links TRBV12-3 or TRBV12-4 to TRBJ2-6, with TRBD2 identical over 15 bases. V lost 6 bases, J lost 0 bases, and 18 bases stayed unmatched. The CDR3 runs to 23 residues. The CDR3 reads CASSNTLGLAGGPRGSGANVLTF. The DNA of the CDR3 is TGTGCCAGCAGCAACACACTCGGACTAGCGGGAGGGCCTCGAGGCTCTGGGGCCAACGTCCTGACTTTC.

V usage is TRBV11-1 and J usage is TRBJ2-7; 8 nucleotides align to TRBD2. Germline V gene lookup returns CDR1 SGHAT and CDR2 FQDESV (reference sequence). This CDR3 contains 14 residues. Trimming took 0 bases from V and 7 from J; bases not matched to a gene: 5. The CDR3 bases are TGTGCCAGCAGCTTAGCCCTAGCGGGCGGTGAGCAGTACTTC. This encodes CASSLALAGGEQYF.

CDR3 in amino acids: CSARDMTGGARYEQYF. The CDR3 DNA follows: TGCAGTGCTAGAGATATGACAGGGGGCGCCAGGTACGAGCAGTACTTC. The V and J genes are TRBV20-1 and TRBJ2-7; 10 bases align to TRBD1. The length of the CDR3 is 16 residues. Per germline, CDR1 DFQATT and CDR2 SNEGSKA (reference sequence). Trimming at V came to 0 bases and at J to 4 bases, leaving 9 bases not matched to a gene.

This clonotype was found many times. The V call is TRBV20-1, the J call TRBJ1-1; tentatively, D is TRBD1 (5 bases). Trimming took 2 bases from V and 0 from J, leaving 13 bases between them. Germline CDR1 and CDR2: DFQATT and SNEGSKA (reference sequence). This CDR3 contains 15 residues. CDR3 sequence (DNA): TGCAGTGCTAGACGGAAACAGGCGATGAACACTGAAGCTTTCTTT. Its translation: CSARRKQAMNTEAFF.

The V and J genes are TRBV3-1 and TRBJ1-2; TRBD1 is a possible D gene (5 bases). Germline assignment: CDR1 LGHDT and CDR2 YNNKEL (reference sequence). Deletions cut 3 bases from V and 2 bases from J, with 10 bases between. CDR3 length equals 14 residues. CDR3 loop: CASSQGTVNYGYTF. DNA for the CDR3: TGTGCCAGCAGCCAGGGGACCGTAAACTATGGCTACACCTTC.

The chain couples TRBV20-1 to TRBJ2-3, with 10 bases matching TRBD2. After removal of 2 bases from V and 6 bases from J, the junction contained 8 bases not matched to a gene. In germline, CDR1 is DFQATT, CDR2 SNEGSKA (reference sequence). CDR3 size: 15 residues. The CDR3 reads CSARSSGRAVDTQYF. The CDR3 nucleotides read TGCAGTGCTAGATCGAGCGGGAGGGCCGTGGATACGCAGTATTTT.

This chain uses TRBV29-1 with TRBJ2-1; D possibly corresponds to TRBD2 (6 bases). Trimming removed 1 base from V and 3 bases from J, with 10 bases in between. The length of the CDR3 is 14 residues. Germline V gives CDR1 SQVTM, CDR2 ANQGSEA. Here the CDR3 DNA reads TGCAGCGTTGAAGTGGGAGGAAACTACAATGAGCAGTTCTTC. Protein sequence: CSVEVGGNYNEQFF.

This clonotype has a handful of counts. The J gene is TRBJ2-3, the V gene TRBV10-3; D is undetermined. V was clipped by 0 bases and J by 3 bases, with 1 base between them. Per germline, CDR1 ENHRY and CDR2 SYGVKD. The CDR3 covers 12 residues. The CDR3 protein is CAISESTDTQYF. The CDR3 nucleotides are TGTGCCATCAGTGAGTCGACAGATACGCAGTATTTT.